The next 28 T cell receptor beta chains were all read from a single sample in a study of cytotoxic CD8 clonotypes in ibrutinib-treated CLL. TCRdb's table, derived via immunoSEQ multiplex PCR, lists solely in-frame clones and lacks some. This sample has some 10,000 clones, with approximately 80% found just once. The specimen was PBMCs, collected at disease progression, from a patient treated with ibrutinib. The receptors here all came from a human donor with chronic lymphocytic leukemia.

The DNA of the CDR3 is TGTGCCAGCTCCCCAGCGGGAGTCTCCTACAATGAGCAGTTCTTC. Amino acid sequence: CASSPAGVSYNEQFF. The V gene is TRBV18, the J gene TRBJ2-1; 8 nucleotides align to TRBD2. V lost 6 bases to trimming and J lost 0 bases; unmatched junction nucleotides: 4. From germline, CDR1 is KGHSH and CDR2 LQKENI. This CDR3 comprises 15 residues. Full variable domain (missing parts from reference TRBV18 and TRBJ2-1): NAGVMQNPRHLVRRRGQEARLRCSPMKGHSHVYWYRQLPEEGLKFMVYLQKENIIDESGMPKERFSAEFPKEGPSILRIQQVVRGDSAAYFCASSPAGVSYNEQFFGPGTRLTVL.

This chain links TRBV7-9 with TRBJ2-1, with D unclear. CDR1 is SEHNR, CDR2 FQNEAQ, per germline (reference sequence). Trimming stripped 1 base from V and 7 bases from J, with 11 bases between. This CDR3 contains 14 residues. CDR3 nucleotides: TGTGCCAGCAGCTTAGGTCCGTTAGGGAATGAGCAGTTCTTC. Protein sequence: CASSLGPLGNEQFF.

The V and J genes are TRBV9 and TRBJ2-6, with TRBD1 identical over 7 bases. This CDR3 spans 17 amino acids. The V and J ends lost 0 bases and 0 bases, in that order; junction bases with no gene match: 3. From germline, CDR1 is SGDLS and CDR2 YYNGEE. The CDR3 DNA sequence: TGTGCCAGCAGCGTAGTCAGGGGGAACTCTGGGGCCAACGTCCTGACTTTC. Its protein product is CASSVVRGNSGANVLTF. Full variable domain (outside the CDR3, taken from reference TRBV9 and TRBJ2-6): DSGVTQTPKHLITATGQRVTLRCSPRSGDLSVYWYQQSLDQGLQFLIQYYNGEERAKGNILERFSAQQFPDLHSELNLSSLELGDSALYFCASSVVRGNSGANVLTFGAGSRLTVL.

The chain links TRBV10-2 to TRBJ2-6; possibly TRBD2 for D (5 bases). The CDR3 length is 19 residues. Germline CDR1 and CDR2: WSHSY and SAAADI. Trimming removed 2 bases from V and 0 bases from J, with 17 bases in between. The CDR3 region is CASSERLGVSNSGANVLTF. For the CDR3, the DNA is TGCGCCAGCAGTGAGCGACTCGGGGTCTCAAACTCTGGGGCCAACGTCCTGACTTTC.

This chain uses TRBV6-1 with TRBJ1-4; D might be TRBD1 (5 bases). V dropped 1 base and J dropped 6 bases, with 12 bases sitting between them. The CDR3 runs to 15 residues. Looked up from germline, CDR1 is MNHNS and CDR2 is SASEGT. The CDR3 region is CASSEGGGTYEKLFF. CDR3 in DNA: TGTGCCAGCAGTGAAGGCGGGGGTACCTATGAAAAACTGTTTTTT.

DNA for the CDR3: TGTGCCAGCAGAAGGGCCACCGGGGAGCTGTTTTTT. This gives the protein CASRRATGELFF. The V call is TRBV27, the J call TRBJ2-2; D remains ambiguous. With 6 bases removed from V and 4 bases from J, the gap between germline ends came to 6 bases. The CDR3 has 12 residues. The germline V gene has CDR1 MNHEY and CDR2 SMNVEV (reference sequence).

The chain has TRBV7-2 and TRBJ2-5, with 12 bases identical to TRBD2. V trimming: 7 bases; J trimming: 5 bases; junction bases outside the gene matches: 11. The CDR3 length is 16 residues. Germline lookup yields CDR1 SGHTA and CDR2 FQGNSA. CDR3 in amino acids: CASTPASGGAYETQYF. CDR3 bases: TGTGCCAGCACCCCTGCTAGCGGGGGGGCCTACGAGACCCAGTACTTC.

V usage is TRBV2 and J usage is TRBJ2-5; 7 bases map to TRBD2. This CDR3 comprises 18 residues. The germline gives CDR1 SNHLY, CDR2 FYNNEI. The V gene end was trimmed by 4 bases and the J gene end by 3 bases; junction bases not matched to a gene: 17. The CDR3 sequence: CASSVPGAGRFWEETQYF. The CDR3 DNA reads TGTGCCAGCAGTGTCCCCGGTGCCGGGAGGTTTTGGGAAGAGACCCAGTACTTC.

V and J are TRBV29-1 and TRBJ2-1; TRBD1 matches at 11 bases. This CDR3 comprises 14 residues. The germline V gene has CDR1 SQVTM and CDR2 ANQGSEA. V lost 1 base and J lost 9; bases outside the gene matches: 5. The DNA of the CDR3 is TGCAGCGTTGAAGGGGGACAGGGGGGTACTGAGCAGTTCTTC. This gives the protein CSVEGGQGGTEQFF.

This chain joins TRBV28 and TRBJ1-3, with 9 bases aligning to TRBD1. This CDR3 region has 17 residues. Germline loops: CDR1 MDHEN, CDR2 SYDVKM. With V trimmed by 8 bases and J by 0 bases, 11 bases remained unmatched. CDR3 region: CASGHSGTGPSGNTIYF. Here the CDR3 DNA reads TGTGCCAGCGGCCACTCCGGGACAGGGCCCTCTGGAAACACCATATATTTT.

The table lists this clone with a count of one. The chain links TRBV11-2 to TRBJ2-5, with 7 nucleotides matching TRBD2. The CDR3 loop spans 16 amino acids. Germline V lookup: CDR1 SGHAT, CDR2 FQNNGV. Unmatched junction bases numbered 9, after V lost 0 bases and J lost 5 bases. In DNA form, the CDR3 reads TGTGCCAGCAGCTTAGAATGGGGAGGGCCTGGGGAGACCCAGTACTTC. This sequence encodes CASSLEWGGPGETQYF.

As DNA, the CDR3 is TGTGCCAGCAGCTTCGGGGGTTCCGGAAATGAGCAGTTCTTC. Its translation: CASSFGGSGNEQFF. The rearrangement links TRBV7-2 to TRBJ2-1, with D perhaps TRBD2 (6 bases). CDR3 length: 14 amino acids. Germline loops: CDR1 SGHTA, CDR2 FQGNSA. The V and J ends lost 3 bases and 7 bases respectively, with 13 bases between them.

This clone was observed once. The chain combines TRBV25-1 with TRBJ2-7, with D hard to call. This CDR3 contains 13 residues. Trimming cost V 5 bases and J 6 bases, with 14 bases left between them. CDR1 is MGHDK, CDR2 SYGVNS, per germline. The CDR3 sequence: CASSFSDQAEQYF. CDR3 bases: TGTGCCAGCAGTTTCTCGGACCAGGCCGAGCAGTACTTC.

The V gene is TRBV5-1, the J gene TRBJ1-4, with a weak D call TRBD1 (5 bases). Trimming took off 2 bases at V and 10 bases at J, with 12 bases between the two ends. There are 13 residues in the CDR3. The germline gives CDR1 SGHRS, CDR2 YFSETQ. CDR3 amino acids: CASSLGTMGKLFF. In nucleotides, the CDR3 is TGCGCCAGCAGCTTAGGGACGATGGGAAAACTGTTTTTT.

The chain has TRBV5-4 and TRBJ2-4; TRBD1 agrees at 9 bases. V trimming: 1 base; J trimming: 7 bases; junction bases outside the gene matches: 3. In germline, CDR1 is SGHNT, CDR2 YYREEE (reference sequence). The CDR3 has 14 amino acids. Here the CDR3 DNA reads TGTGCCAGCAGCTTGACAGGGGGCTTGAACATTCAGTACTTC. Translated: CASSLTGGLNIQYF.

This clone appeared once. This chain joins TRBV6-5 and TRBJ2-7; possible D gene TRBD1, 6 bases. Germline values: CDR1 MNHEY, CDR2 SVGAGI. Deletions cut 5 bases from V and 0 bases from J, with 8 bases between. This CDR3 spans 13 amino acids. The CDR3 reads CASSDRSSYEQYF. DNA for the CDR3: TGTGCCAGCAGTGACAGGAGCTCCTACGAGCAGTACTTC.

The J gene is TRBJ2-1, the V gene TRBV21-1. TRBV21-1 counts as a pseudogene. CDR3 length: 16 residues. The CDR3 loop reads CASSNGIAHSDNEQFF. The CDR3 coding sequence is TGTGCCAGCAGTAATGGGATAGCCCATTCCGACAATGAGCAGTTCTTC.

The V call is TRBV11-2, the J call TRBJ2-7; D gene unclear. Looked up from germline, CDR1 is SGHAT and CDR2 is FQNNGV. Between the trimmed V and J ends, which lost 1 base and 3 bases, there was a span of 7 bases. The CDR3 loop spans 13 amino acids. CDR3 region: CASSLGVLYEQYF. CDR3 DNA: TGTGCCAGCAGCTTAGGGGTCCTCTACGAGCAGTACTTC.

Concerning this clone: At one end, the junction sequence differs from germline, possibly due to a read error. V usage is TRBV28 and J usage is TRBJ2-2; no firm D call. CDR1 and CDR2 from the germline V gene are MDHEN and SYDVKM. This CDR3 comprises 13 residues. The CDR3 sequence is CTSSSPNTGELFF. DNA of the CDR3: TGTACCAGCAGTTCCCCGAACACCGGGGAGCTGTTTTTT.

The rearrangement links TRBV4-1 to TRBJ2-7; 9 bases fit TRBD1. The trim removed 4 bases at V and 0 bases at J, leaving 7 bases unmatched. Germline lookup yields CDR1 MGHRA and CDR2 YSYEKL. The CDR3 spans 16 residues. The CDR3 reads CASSPTGGANSYEQYF. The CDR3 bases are TGCGCCAGCAGCCCGACAGGGGGTGCTAACTCCTACGAGCAGTACTTC.

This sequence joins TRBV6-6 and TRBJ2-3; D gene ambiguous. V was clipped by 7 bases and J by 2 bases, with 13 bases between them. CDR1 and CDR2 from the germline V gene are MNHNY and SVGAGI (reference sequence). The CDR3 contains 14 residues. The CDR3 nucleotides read TGTGCCAGCAATCAGAACGAAAACACAGATACGCAGTATTTT. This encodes CASNQNENTDTQYF.

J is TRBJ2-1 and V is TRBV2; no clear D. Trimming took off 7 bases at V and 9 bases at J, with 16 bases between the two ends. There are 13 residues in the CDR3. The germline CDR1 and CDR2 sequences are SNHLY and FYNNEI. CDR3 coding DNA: TGTGCCAGCAAAACCCCCGGCACGCCTGAGCAGTTCTTC. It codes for CASKTPGTPEQFF.

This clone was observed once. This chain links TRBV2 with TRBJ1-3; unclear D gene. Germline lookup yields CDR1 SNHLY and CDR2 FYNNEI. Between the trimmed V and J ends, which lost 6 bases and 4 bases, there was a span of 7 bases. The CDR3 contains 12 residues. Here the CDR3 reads CASSERGNTIYF. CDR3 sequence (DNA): TGTGCCAGCAGCGAAAGGGGAAACACCATATATTTT.

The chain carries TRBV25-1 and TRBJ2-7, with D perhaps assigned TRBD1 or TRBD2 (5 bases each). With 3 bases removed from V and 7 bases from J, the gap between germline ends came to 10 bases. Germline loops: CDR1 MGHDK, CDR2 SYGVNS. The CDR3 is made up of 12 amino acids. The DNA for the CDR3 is TGTGCCAGCAGTGACAGGGCGGGTGAGCAGTACTTC. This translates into CASSDRAGEQYF.

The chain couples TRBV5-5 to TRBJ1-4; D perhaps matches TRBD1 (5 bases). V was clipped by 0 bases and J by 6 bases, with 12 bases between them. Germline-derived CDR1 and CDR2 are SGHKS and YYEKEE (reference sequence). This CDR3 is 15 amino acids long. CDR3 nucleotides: TGTGCCAGCAGCTTGGGTGGGACGGACGATGAAAAACTGTTTTTT. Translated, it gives CASSLGGTDDEKLFF.

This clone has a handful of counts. CDR3 residues: CASSQAQGVANTIYF. The CDR3 region has the DNA TGCGCCAGCAGCCAAGCCCAGGGAGTCGCAAACACCATATATTTT. This rearrangement joins TRBV4-1 to TRBJ1-3; possibly TRBD1 for D (5 bases). The germline gives CDR1 MGHRA, CDR2 YSYEKL. Trimming took off 1 base at V and 6 bases at J, with 13 bases between the two ends. The CDR3 runs to 15 residues.

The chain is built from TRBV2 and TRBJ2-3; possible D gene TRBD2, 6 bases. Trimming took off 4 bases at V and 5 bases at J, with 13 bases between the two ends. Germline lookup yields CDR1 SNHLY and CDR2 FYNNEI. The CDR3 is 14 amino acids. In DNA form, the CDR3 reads TGTGCCAGCAGTGCCCCGGGAGTAGGAGATACGCAGTATTTT. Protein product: CASSAPGVGDTQYF.

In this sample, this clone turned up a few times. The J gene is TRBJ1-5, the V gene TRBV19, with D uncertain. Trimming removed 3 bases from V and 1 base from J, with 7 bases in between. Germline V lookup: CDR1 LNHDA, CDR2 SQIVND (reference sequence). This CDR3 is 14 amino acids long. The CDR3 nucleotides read TGTGCCAGTAGTATTAGTCACAGCAATCAGCCCCAGCATTTT. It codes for CASSISHSNQPQHF.